This note documents a single T cell receptor (beta chain) sequence. V was shortened by 5 bases and J by 0 bases, with 10 bases between the two germline ends. Germline CDR1 and CDR2: SNHLY and FYNNEI. The CDR3 loop spans 14 amino acids. These data come from a study of siplizumab effects on memory and regulatory T cells. Profiled with immunoSEQ multiplex PCR; TCRdb holds only in-frame clones, not every one. The table has fewer than 120,000 clones, roughly 90% seen once. The sequence derives from a human donor in good health. The chain combines TRBV2 with TRBJ1-1; D may be TRBD1 (6 bases). The specimen sequenced was CD4+ T cells sorted from blood. The CDR3 reads CASSRDTLNTEAFF. The CDR3 region has the DNA TGTGCCAGCAGTAGGGACACCCTGAACACTGAAGCTTTCTTT. The full variable domain, completed using reference TRBV2 and TRBJ1-1, is EPEVTQTPSHQVTQMGQEVILRCVPISNHLYFYWYRQILGQKVEFLVSFYNNEISEKSEIFDDQFSVERPDGSNFTLKIRSTKLEDSAMYFCASSRDTLNTEAFFGQGTRLTVV.